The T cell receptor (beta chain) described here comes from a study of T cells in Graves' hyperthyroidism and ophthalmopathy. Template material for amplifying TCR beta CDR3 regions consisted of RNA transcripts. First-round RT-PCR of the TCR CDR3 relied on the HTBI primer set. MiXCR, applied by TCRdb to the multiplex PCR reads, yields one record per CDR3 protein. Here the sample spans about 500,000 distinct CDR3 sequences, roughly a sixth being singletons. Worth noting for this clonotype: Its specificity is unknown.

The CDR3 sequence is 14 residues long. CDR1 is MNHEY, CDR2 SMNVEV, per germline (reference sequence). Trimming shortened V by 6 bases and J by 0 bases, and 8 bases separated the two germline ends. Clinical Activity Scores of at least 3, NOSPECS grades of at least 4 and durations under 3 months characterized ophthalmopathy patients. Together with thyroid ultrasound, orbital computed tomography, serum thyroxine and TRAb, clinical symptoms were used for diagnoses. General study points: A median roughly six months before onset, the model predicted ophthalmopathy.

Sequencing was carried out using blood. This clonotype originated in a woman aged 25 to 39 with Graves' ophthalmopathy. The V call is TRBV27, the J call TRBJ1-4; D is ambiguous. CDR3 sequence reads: CASRFGPTNEKLFF. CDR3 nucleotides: TGTGCCAGCAGATTTGGTCCAACTAATGAAAAACTGTTTTTT.